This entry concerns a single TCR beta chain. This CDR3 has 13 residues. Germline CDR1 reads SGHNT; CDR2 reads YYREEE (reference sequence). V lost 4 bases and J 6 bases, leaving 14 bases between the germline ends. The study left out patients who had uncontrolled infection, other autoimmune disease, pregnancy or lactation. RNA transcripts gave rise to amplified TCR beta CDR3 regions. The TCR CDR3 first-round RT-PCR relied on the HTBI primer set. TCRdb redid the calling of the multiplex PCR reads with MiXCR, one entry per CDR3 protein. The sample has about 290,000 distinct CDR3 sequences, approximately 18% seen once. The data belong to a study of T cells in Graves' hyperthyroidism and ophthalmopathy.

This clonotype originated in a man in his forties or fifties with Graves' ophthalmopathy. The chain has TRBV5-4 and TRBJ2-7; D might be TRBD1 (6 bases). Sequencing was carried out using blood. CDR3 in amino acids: CASSLAGASEQYF. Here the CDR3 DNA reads TGTGCCAGCAGCCTGGCAGGGGCGAGCGAGCAGTACTTC.